This T cell receptor beta chain was sequenced for a study of cytomegalovirus exposure and HLA in healthy donors (dated by TCRdb to about 2017). At the level of the whole study: A later analysis indicated that the roughly 130 validation repertoires were generated on the platform also employed for the approximately 690 repertoires of the first cohort. The study aimed to test whether signatures of past pathogen exposure could be identified by cataloging public T cell receptors. Besides the first cohort of about 730 subjects, a separate validation cohort made up of over a hundred different subjects was used. To predict cytomegalovirus infection status, the study combined high-throughput TCR immunosequencing, statistical association of individual TCRs with disease status, and machine learning.

The library was built by means of the immunoSEQ multiplex PCR assay. As for the authors' bioinformatics: A statistical classification framework was built to diagnose cytomegalovirus status from the catalog of TCR beta chain sequences. In TCRdb, the immuneACCESS table is reduced to in-frame sequences with V and J assigned. These tables do not hold every clone; where another copy was compared, an unresolved V gene accounts for under half, and the others remain unexplained. The DNA was the basis for D and trimming; V, J and clone size are from that table. Recorded for this sample are hundreds of thousands of clones; about 90% of them occurred a single time. About 12% of the sample comes from the top ten. The donors belonged to the validation cohort of over a hundred subjects, which was separate from the roughly 700-subject first cohort. From its cysteine to its phenylalanine, the CDR3 spans 17 amino acids. Left in the record is the CDR3 DNA by itself, 51 bases read in frame from the first base. The V and J ends are trimmed by 6 bases and 2 bases, leaving 20 bases between them. Based on the germline V gene, the CDR1 and CDR2 sequences are SGDLS and YYNGEE.

The full study reports these points: Three of the identified cytomegalovirus-associated TCR beta chains were confirmed in vitro to be specific for cytomegalovirus antigens. Of the cluster scores, roughly 95% were above 0 in a later analysis, which found that TCRs clustered in the first cohort also tended to co-occur in the approximately 110 validation repertoires. A total of some 180 TCR beta chains were listed by the study as associated with cytomegalovirus. It was suggested by the authors that the approach could potentially be generalized to other disease states and immunological phenotypes. All 120 or so repertoires were used to score co-occurrence in the validation cohort in a later analysis, because that analysis had no HLA typing for the cohort. Cytomegalovirus status was reported to be diagnosed by the classifier with high specificity and sensitivity in both the original and validation cohorts. Most TCR sequences were observed very rarely across donors, whereas some public TCRs were present in many individuals.

In regard to this clone: Its cognate antigen has yet to be identified. Within one base of it there is no much larger clone, and no base qualities were kept.

Sequencing was carried out using PBMCs. The chain was built from TRBV9 and TRBJ2-2; the D gene is tentatively TRBD1 or TRBD2, each matching 5 bases. The clonotype comes from a man aged 18-30 years in good health and CMV-seropositive. The bases read TGTGCCAGCACCCGAGTCGGGGCTCCAAAAAACACCGGGGAGCTGTTTTTT. Its protein is CASTRVGAPKNTGELFF.